Listed here are 24 T cell receptor beta chains from one sample, sequenced in a study of blood T cell repertoires in COVID-19. Generated by immunoSEQ multiplex PCR, the TCRdb table keeps only in-frame clones and is missing some. The sample carries 35,000 to 55,000 clones, around 83% recorded once. The specimen was peripheral blood. The source is a woman in her 70s in a cohort sampled during active COVID-19.

The V call is TRBV10-3, the J call TRBJ2-7, with D perhaps matching TRBD2 (5 bases). The germline CDR1 and CDR2 sequences are ENHRY and SYGVKD. V was cut by 0 bases and J by 1 base, with 10 bases left in between. The CDR3 length is 15 residues. The CDR3 loop reads CAISESSGGSYEQYF. CDR3 coding DNA: TGTGCCATCAGTGAGTCCTCTGGAGGTTCCTACGAGCAGTACTTC.

The chain employs TRBV10-3 and TRBJ2-3; D remains unclear. Trimming pared 1 base from V and 5 bases from J, leaving 7 bases between. CDR1 and CDR2 (germline): ENHRY, SYGVKD. The CDR3 totals 13 residues. The CDR3: CAISEFTEDTQYF. The CDR3, as DNA: TGTGCCATCAGTGAGTTCACTGAAGATACGCAGTATTTT.

The chain has TRBV4-1 and TRBJ2-7, with 8 nucleotides matching TRBD2. The CDR3 has 17 amino acids. The V gene end was trimmed by 1 base and the J gene end by 6 bases; junction bases not matched to a gene: 14. In germline, CDR1 is MGHRA, CDR2 YSYEKL. As DNA, the CDR3 is TGCGCCAGCAGCCAAGGAGGCCGGACTAGCCCCTCTAGCGAGCAGTACTTC. The encoded protein is CASSQGGRTSPSSEQYF.

This sequence joins TRBV6-5 and TRBJ2-5; TRBD2 agrees at 8 bases. V shed 6 bases, J shed 1 base, and the junction held 7 bases outside the gene matches. The CDR3 covers 15 residues. Germline assignment: CDR1 MNHEY and CDR2 SVGAGI. The CDR3 DNA follows: TGTGCCAGCAGGTCGCCTAGCGGGCTCCAAGAGACCCAGTACTTC. Its protein product is CASRSPSGLQETQYF.

The rearrangement joins TRBV16 to TRBJ2-1; 12 bases align to TRBD1. V dropped 6 bases and J dropped 5; count of bases not matched to a gene: 8. CDR1 and CDR2 (germline): KGHSY, FQNENV. The CDR3 consists of 16 residues. Here the CDR3 reads CASSQTGTGGNNEQFF. CDR3 in DNA: TGTGCCAGCAGTCAAACCGGGACAGGGGGCAACAATGAGCAGTTCTTC.

The chain joins TRBV18 to TRBJ2-5, with D perhaps TRBD1 (6 bases). The CDR3 covers 14 residues. CDR1 and CDR2 (germline): KGHSH, LQKENI. V lost 6 bases and J 1 base, leaving 12 bases between the germline ends. CDR3 protein: CASSKGEFQETQYF. CDR3 nucleotide sequence: TGTGCCAGCTCTAAGGGGGAGTTCCAAGAGACCCAGTACTTC.

V is TRBV3-1 (or the pseudogene TRBV3-2) and J is TRBJ2-7; TRBD2 matches 12 bases. The CDR3 has 16 residues. Germline V lookup: CDR1 LGHDT, CDR2 YNNKEL (reference sequence). Germline trimming cut 1 base from V and 4 bases from J; bases unmatched to any gene: 5. In DNA, the CDR3 is TGTGCCAGCAGCCAAGTAGGACTAGCGGGATTGTACGAGCAGTACTTC. Translated, it gives CASSQVGLAGLYEQYF.

The chain carries TRBV30 and TRBJ1-2; tentative D call: TRBD1 (5 bases). This CDR3 region has 11 residues. V was trimmed by 6 bases and J by 9 bases, leaving 14 bases between them. The germline CDR1 and CDR2 sequences are GTSNPN and SVGIG (reference sequence). The CDR3 loop is CACTAGTSYTF. For the CDR3, the DNA is TGTGCCTGTACAGCAGGGACTAGCTACACCTTC.

The chain recombines TRBV7-2 with TRBJ2-3; no firm D call. The CDR3 contains 14 residues. The V and J ends lost 3 bases and 1 base respectively, with 8 bases between them. The germline V gene encodes CDR1 SGHTA and CDR2 FQGNSA. This CDR3 is CASSFSTGTDTQYF. In DNA, the CDR3 is TGTGCCAGCAGCTTTTCAACGGGCACAGATACGCAGTATTTT.

The rearrangement joins TRBV6-6 to TRBJ1-5; D is unresolved. The CDR3 runs 13 residues. In germline, CDR1 is MNHNY, CDR2 SVGAGI (reference sequence). Trimming took off 5 bases at V and 5 bases at J, with 10 bases between the two ends. CDR3 loop: CASSLSLYQPQHF. The CDR3 nucleotides are TGTGCCAGCAGTCTATCACTATATCAGCCCCAGCATTTT.

The V and J genes are TRBV3-1 (or the pseudogene TRBV3-2) and TRBJ2-6, with TRBD2 matching 7 bases. V dropped 3 bases and J dropped 0; count of bases not matched to a gene: 8. CDR3 size: 18 residues. Germline CDR1 LGHDT, CDR2 YNNKEL (reference sequence). The CDR3 sequence is CASSQWAGTTSGANVLTF. CDR3 nucleotide sequence: TGTGCCAGCAGCCAGTGGGCAGGGACTACCTCTGGGGCCAACGTCCTGACTTTC.

The CDR3 protein is CASSFPSGSGTDTQYF. The CDR3 nucleotides are TGTGCCAGCAGCTTCCCTAGCGGGAGTGGCACAGATACGCAGTATTTT. This chain uses TRBV11-2 with TRBJ2-3, with 10 bases that match TRBD2. The germline CDR1 and CDR2 sequences are SGHAT and FQNNGV. This CDR3 has 16 amino acids. J was trimmed by 1 base and V by 3 bases; bases with no gene match: 4.

CDR3 amino acids: CASSPPYRGLNNEQFF. The CDR3 bases are TGTGCCAGCTCACCACCGTACAGGGGGCTGAACAATGAGCAGTTCTTC. The chain carries TRBV18 and TRBJ2-1; 9 nucleotides line up with TRBD1. V trimming: 0 bases; J trimming: 5 bases; junction bases outside the gene matches: 5. Germline CDR1 KGHSH, CDR2 LQKENI. This CDR3 contains 16 residues.

This rearrangement joins TRBV5-1 to TRBJ1-5, with D hard to call. Germline V gene data show CDR1 as SGHRS and CDR2 as YFSETQ. With 2 bases removed from V and 8 bases from J, the gap between germline ends came to 17 bases. There are 15 residues in the CDR3. DNA for the CDR3: TGCGCCAGCAGCTTAGGTACGGGGATAATGGAGCCCCAGCATTTT. This codes for CASSLGTGIMEPQHF.

The chain has TRBV2 and TRBJ1-5, with D unresolved. Germline V gene data show CDR1 as SNHLY and CDR2 as FYNNEI. Trimming removed 1 base at V and 2 bases at J, with 6 bases between. This CDR3 region has 14 residues. As DNA, the CDR3 is TGTGCCAGCAGTGAAGAGAGCCGCAATCAGCCCCAGCATTTT. Protein: CASSEESRNQPQHF.

J is TRBJ2-7 and V is TRBV5-6; TRBD1 agrees at 9 bases. Germline V gene data show CDR1 as SGHDT and CDR2 as YYEEEE. The V gene end was trimmed by 4 bases and the J gene end by 1 base; junction bases not matched to a gene: 6. This CDR3 comprises 15 residues. DNA of the CDR3: TGTGCCAGCAGCCTTTCCGGGACAGGGTCCTACGAGCAGTACTTC. Residues: CASSLSGTGSYEQYF.

The CDR3 spells CASGAISTDTQYF. CDR3 sequence (DNA): TGTGCCAGCGGGGCCATTAGCACAGATACGCAGTATTTT. This chain uses TRBV6-5 with TRBJ2-3; TRBD1 is a possible D gene (5 bases). Germline-derived CDR1 and CDR2 are MNHEY and SVGAGI. The CDR3 loop spans 13 amino acids. Trimming stripped 8 bases from V and 0 bases from J, with 9 bases between.

Only one count was recorded for this clone. V usage is TRBV30 and J usage is TRBJ2-7; tentatively, D is TRBD1 (5 bases). V shed 0 bases and J shed 2 bases, with 8 bases lying between them. The V gene's germline CDR1 is GTSNPN and CDR2 SVGIG (reference sequence). The CDR3 length is 13 residues. The CDR3 bases are TGTGCCTGGAGTGTCGAAGGGGCCTACGAGCAGTACTTC. This codes for CAWSVEGAYEQYF.

The J gene is TRBJ2-2, the V gene TRBV19, with TRBD2 matching over 12 bases. J gave up 3 bases and V 6 bases, and 2 bases lay outside the gene matches. There are 15 residues in the CDR3. Germline-derived CDR1 and CDR2 are LNHDA and SQIVND (reference sequence). The CDR3 reads CASRRLAGDTGELFF. CDR3 DNA: TGTGCCAGTAGGCGACTAGCGGGAGACACCGGGGAGCTGTTTTTT.

The chain joins TRBV5-5 to TRBJ2-7, with 9 bases lining up with TRBD1. The V gene's germline CDR1 is SGHKS and CDR2 YYEKEE (reference sequence). The CDR3 runs to 16 residues. The V gene end was trimmed by 4 bases and the J gene end by 3 bases; junction bases not matched to a gene: 11. CDR3 loop: CASSTHTGTGHYEQYF. The CDR3, as DNA: TGTGCCAGCAGCACACATACCGGGACAGGGCACTACGAGCAGTACTTC.

The gene calls are TRBV7-9 and TRBJ1-4, with 9 bases aligning to TRBD1. V was pared by 5 bases and J by 2 bases, with 15 bases of the junction left unmatched. The CDR3 has 19 amino acids. Germline loops: CDR1 SEHNR, CDR2 FQNEAQ (reference sequence). Here the CDR3 reads CASSGSMGQGIYTNEKLFF. In DNA, the CDR3 is TGTGCCAGCAGCGGTAGCATGGGACAGGGTATTTACACTAATGAAAAACTGTTTTTT.

The V gene is TRBV11-1, the J gene TRBJ2-1; 8 bases fit TRBD1. The CDR3 loop spans 15 amino acids. V shed 5 bases, J shed 6 bases, and the junction held 9 bases outside the gene matches. CDR1 is SGHAT and CDR2 is FQDESV in the germline V gene (reference sequence). The CDR3 coding sequence is TGTGCCAGCAGCCCCGGACAGGGTTTCTCCAATGAGCAGTTCTTC. It yields the protein CASSPGQGFSNEQFF.

J is TRBJ2-7 and V is TRBV29-1, with a tentative D call TRBD2 (5 bases). The CDR3 is made up of 14 amino acids. The V and J ends lost 6 bases and 4 bases respectively, with 19 bases between them. The V gene's germline CDR1 is SQVTM and CDR2 ANQGSEA. CDR3 residues: CSVAKGSSSYEQYF. The CDR3 bases are TGCAGCGTCGCCAAAGGGAGCTCCTCTTACGAGCAGTACTTC.

V is TRBV3-1 (or the pseudogene TRBV3-2) and J is TRBJ1-1; D is unclear. This CDR3 is 14 amino acids long. CDR1 LGHDT and CDR2 YNNKEL come from the germline V gene (reference sequence). The V end lost 3 bases, the J end lost 3 bases, and 11 bases lay between the germline ends. The CDR3 loop reads CASSHLKRDTEAFF. CDR3 coding DNA: TGTGCCAGCAGCCACCTGAAGAGGGACACTGAAGCTTTCTTT.